One T cell receptor (beta chain) is described in this entry. What it recognizes is unknown. V gave up 0 bases and J gave up 5 bases, with 14 bases separating them. The CDR3 covers 15 residues. The germline V gene has CDR1 SGDLS and CDR2 YYNGEE. The sample is drawn from a study of cytomegalovirus exposure and HLA in healthy donors. Overall study findings and caveats: HLA-A and HLA-B allele assignments for most subjects were reportedly predicted accurately using TCR beta sequences. Within the data, a cluster of highly shared sequence variants was likely a sequencing artifact.

As for the donors, each was a healthy bone marrow donor. Primers included in the PCR were 60 Vbeta and 13 Jbeta primers. Clones were read by immunoSEQ multiplex PCR, and TCRdb kept only the in-frame ones, dropping some. This table has over 65,000 clones, roughly 80% appearing once. What was sequenced was PBMCs. J is TRBJ1-2 and V is TRBV9; no reliable D call. This sequence was found in a woman in her 30s in good health and CMV-seronegative. CDR3 region: CASSVEQRGTYGYTF. The CDR3 DNA reads as TGTGCCAGCAGCGTAGAACAACGAGGAACTTATGGCTACACCTTC.